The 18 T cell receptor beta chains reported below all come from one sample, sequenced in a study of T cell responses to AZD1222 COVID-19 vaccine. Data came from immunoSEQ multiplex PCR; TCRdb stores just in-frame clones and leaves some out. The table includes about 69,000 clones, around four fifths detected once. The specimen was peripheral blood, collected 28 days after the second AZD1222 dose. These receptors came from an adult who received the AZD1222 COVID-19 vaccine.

CDR3 sequence reads: CASSLGTGGLEQYF. CDR3 nucleotides: TGCGCCAGCAGCCTCGGGACAGGGGGACTCGAGCAGTACTTC. The chain combines TRBV5-1 with TRBJ2-7, with TRBD1 identical over 11 bases. This CDR3 comprises 14 residues. From germline, CDR1 is SGHRS and CDR2 YFSETQ. With V trimmed by 4 bases and J by 6 bases, 6 bases remained unmatched.

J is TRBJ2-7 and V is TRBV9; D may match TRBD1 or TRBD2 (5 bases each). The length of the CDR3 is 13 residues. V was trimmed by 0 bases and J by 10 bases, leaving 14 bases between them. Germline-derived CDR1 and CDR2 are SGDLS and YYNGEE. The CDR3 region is CASSVASPGAQYF. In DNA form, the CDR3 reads TGTGCCAGCAGCGTAGCTTCCCCCGGGGCTCAGTACTTC.

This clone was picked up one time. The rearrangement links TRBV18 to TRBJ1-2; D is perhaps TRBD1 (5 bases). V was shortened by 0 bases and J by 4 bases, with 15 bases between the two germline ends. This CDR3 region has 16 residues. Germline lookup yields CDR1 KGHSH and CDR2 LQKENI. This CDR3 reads CASSPPSKGPSYGYTF. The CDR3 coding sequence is TGTGCCAGCTCACCACCGAGTAAGGGGCCGAGCTATGGCTACACCTTC.

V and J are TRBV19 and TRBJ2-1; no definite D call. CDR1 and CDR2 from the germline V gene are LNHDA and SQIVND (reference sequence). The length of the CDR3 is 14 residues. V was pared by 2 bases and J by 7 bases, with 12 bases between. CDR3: CASSILVQANEQFF. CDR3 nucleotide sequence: TGTGCCAGTAGTATATTGGTCCAGGCTAATGAGCAGTTCTTC.

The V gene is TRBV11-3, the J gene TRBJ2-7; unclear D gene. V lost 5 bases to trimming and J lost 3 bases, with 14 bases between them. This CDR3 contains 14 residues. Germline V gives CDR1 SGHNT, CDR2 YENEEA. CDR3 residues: CASSAPPGSYEQYF. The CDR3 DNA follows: TGTGCCAGCAGCGCGCCCCCCGGCAGCTACGAGCAGTACTTC.

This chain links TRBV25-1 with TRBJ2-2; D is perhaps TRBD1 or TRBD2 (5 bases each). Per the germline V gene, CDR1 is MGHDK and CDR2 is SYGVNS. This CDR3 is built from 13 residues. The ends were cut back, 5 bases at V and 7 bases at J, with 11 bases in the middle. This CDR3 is CASSRGTGGELFF. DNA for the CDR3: TGTGCCAGCAGTCGAGGGACCGGCGGGGAGCTGTTTTTT.

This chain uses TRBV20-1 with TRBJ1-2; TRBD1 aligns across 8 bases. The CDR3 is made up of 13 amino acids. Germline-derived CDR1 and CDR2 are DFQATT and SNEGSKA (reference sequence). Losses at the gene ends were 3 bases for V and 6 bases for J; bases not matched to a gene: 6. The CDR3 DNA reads TGCAGTGCTAGTATTGGACAGGGCAATGGCTACACCTTC. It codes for CSASIGQGNGYTF.

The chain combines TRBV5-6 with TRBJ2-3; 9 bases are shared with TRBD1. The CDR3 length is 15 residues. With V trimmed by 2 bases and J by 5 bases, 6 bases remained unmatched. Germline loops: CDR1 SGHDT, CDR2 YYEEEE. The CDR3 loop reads CASSLGQGSKDTQYF. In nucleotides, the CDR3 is TGTGCCAGCAGCTTAGGACAGGGGTCAAAAGATACGCAGTATTTT.

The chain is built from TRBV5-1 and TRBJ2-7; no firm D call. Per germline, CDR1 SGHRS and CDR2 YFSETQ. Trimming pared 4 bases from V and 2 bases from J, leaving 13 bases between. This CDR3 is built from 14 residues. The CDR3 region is CASSTTPGTYEQYF. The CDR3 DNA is TGCGCCAGCAGCACTACGCCCGGCACCTACGAGCAGTACTTC.

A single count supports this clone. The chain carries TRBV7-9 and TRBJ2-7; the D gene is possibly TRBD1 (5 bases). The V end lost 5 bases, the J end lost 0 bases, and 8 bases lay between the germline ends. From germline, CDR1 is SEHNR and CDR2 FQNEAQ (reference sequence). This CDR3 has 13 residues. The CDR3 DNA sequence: TGTGCCAGCAGCGGAGACAGCTCCTACGAGCAGTACTTC. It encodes CASSGDSSYEQYF. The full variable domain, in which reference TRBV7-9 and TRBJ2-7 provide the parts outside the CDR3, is DTGVSQNPRHKITKRGQNVTFRCDPISEHNRLYWYRQTLGQGPEFLTYFQNEAQLEKSRLLSDRFSAERPKGSFSTLEIQRTEQGDSAMYLCASSGDSSYEQYFGPGTRLTVT.

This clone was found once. CDR3 DNA sequence: TGTGCCAGCTCACCACCTGTTGCCGGGGGGGTCTATGGCTACACCTTC. It codes for CASSPPVAGGVYGYTF. This rearrangement joins TRBV18 to TRBJ1-2; weak D call: TRBD1 (5 bases). Per the germline V gene, CDR1 is KGHSH and CDR2 is LQKENI. The germline V and J ends were trimmed by 0 bases and 4 bases, with 15 bases remaining between them. This CDR3 has 16 residues.

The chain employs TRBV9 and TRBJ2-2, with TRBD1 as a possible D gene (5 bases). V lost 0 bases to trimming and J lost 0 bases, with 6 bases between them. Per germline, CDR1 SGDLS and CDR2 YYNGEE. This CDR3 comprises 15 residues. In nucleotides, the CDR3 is TGTGCCAGCAGCGTAGCAGGGTCGAACACCGGGGAGCTGTTTTTT. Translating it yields CASSVAGSNTGELFF. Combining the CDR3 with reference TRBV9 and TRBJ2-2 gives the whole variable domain DSGVTQTPKHLITATGQRVTLRCSPRSGDLSVYWYQQSLDQGLQFLIQYYNGEERAKGNILERFSAQQFPDLHSELNLSSLELGDSALYFCASSVAGSNTGELFFGEGSRLTVL.

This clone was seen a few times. The CDR3 sequence is CASRVTGGGLADYNEQFF. CDR3 nucleotides: TGTGCCAGTAGGGTAACAGGGGGCGGGCTAGCGGATTACAATGAGCAGTTCTTC. V and J are TRBV19 and TRBJ2-1; 9 bases map to TRBD1. The CDR3 loop spans 18 amino acids. The junction had 16 bases not matched to a gene; V was cut back by 6 bases and J by 4 bases. Germline V gene data show CDR1 as LNHDA and CDR2 as SQIVND (reference sequence).

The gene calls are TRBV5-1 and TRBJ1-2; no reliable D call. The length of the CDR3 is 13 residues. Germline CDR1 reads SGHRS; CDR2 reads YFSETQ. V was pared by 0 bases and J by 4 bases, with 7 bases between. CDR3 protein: CASSLEGTYGYTF. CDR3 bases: TGCGCCAGCAGCTTGGAGGGAACCTATGGCTACACCTTC.

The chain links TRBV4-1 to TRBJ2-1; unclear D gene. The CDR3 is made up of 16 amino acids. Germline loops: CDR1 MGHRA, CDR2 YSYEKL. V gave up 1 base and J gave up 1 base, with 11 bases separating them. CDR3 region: CASSQGELLSYNEQFF. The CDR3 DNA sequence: TGCGCCAGCAGCCAAGGAGAACTATTGTCCTACAATGAGCAGTTCTTC.

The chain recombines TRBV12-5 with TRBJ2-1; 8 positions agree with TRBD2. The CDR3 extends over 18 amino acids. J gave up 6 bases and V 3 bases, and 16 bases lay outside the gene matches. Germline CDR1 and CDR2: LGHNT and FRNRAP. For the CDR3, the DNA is TGTGCTAGTGGTTTCCCCCTTACTAGCGGATCATCCATCAATGAGCAGTTCTTC. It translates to CASGFPLTSGSSINEQFF.

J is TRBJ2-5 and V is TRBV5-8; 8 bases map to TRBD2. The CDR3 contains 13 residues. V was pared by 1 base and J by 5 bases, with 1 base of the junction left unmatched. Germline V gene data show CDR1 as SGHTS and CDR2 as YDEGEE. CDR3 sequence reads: CASSLTGGETQYF. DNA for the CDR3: TGTGCCAGCAGCTTGACGGGGGGGGAGACCCAGTACTTC.

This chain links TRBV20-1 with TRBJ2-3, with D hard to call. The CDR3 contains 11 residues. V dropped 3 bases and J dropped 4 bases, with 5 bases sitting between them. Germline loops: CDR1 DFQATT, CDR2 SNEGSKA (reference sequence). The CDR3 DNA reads TGCAGTGCTAGTGGGGCAGATACGCAGTATTTT. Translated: CSASGADTQYF.